This T cell receptor beta chain was identified during a study of blood T cell repertoires in COVID-19 (dated by TCRdb to between 2020 and 2021). As for the study more broadly: Collaborator samples came from the United States, Italy and Spain and covered acute and convalescent phases of COVID-19. The repertoires were released in a freely available public database meant as a resource for research on the immune response to SARS-CoV-2. The sample metadata nearly always contained a de-identified subject ID, COVID-19 status, age in years and sex. Subjects who had been exposed to COVID-19, were actively infected with it, or had recovered from it provided the deeply sampled blood TCRbeta repertoires that made up the dataset. Samples were obtained from the ongoing ImmuneRACE study (first 160 participants) and from over 1,000 subjects provided by 6 global collaborators. The prospective study material was composed of cDNA or gDNA derived from T cells, B-cell-depleted T cells, or PBMCs. Where available, HLA class I and class II types were taken from metadata supplied by the sample provider and were not determined by assay-based typing. Overall results and qualifications from the work: The quantity of clinical and demographic metadata differed by source and by participant and was supplied without curation.

Each collaborating institution followed its own protocols to collect whole blood in K2EDTA tubes. For TCRbeta analysis, collaborators shipped samples as frozen whole blood, isolated PBMCs, or DNA extracted from either of those sample types. TCRbeta CDR3 regions were amplified from genomic DNA by means of the immunoSEQ Assay, a bias-controlled multiplex PCR. Turning to the authors' computational methods: The number of nucleated cells in each sample was estimated by amplification of reference gene primers within the assay. Sequence reads were collapsed and filtered to measure the absolute abundance of every unique TCRbeta CDR3 rearrangement. For each sample, productive Simpson clonality was calculated by taking the square root of Simpson's diversity index across productive rearrangements. Sourced from immuneACCESS, this table was stored by TCRdb with only in-frame sequences that have V and J called. A share of the clones is absent; for the studies checked, an unresolved V gene accounts for under half, and the remainder has no known explanation. From that table come the V and J calls and clone size; the DNA was used to work out D and trimming. The sample yields approximately 30,000 clones; about 89% were counted once. Roughly 2.7% of the sample lies in the top ten.

CDR3 length: 11 amino acids, cysteine to phenylalanine. Only CDR3 DNA remains: 33 bases, in frame from the first base. CDR1 and CDR2 were assigned from the germline V gene as SQVTM and ANQGSEA. The germline ends are 12 bases apart after V is trimmed by 6 bases and J by 7 bases. This clone is classified as medium-sized (0.01 to 0.1%). It lacks a known antigen. Nothing much larger sits one base from this clone, and base qualities are not available. The source of this sequence is a human donor in a cohort sampled during active COVID-19. The rearrangement combines TRBV29-1 with TRBJ1-2; TRBD1 might be the D gene, on 6 matching bases. The sample consisted of peripheral blood. The CDR3 region: CSVYRAGGYTF. The sequenced DNA is TGCAGCGTCTACAGGGCGGGTGGCTACACCTTC.